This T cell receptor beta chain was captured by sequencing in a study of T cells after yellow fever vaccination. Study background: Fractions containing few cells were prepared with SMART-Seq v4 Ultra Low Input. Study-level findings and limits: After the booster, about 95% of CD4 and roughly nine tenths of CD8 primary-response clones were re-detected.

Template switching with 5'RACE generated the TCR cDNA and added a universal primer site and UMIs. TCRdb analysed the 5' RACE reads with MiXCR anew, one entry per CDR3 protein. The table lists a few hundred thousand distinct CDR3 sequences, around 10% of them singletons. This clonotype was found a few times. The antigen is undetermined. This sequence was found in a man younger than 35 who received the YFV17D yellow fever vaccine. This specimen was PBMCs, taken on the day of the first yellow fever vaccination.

The CDR3 loop is CASSLAGRSPLHF. The CDR3 nucleotides are TGCGCCAGCAGCTTGGCAGGGCGCTCACCCCTCCACTTT. The V call is TRBV5-1, the J call TRBJ1-6, with a weak D call TRBD1 (5 bases). V lost 0 bases to trimming and J lost 10 bases, with 8 bases between them. The CDR3 consists of 13 residues. Germline lookup yields CDR1 SGHRS and CDR2 YFSETQ.